The sequence of this T cell receptor (beta chain) was determined in a study of shared T cell receptors in the human thymus. V shed 7 bases and J 0 bases; nucleotides not matched to a gene: 2. The CDR3 totals 13 residues. The germline V gene has CDR1 SNHLY and CDR2 FYNNEI. Sequencing used immunoSEQ multiplex PCR; TCRdb keeps in-frame clones, though not all of them. The sample includes under 700,000 clones, 78% of them seen just once. These data also formed part of another study, on human thymus T cells.

The rearrangement joins TRBV2 to TRBJ2-7; TRBD2 matches 8 bases. The sequencing sample was made of thymocytes. The TCR was taken from a boy in the first two years of life with a congenital heart defect. CDR3 amino acids: CASIGLASYEQYF. CDR3 in DNA: TGTGCCAGCATCGGACTAGCCTCCTACGAGCAGTACTTC.